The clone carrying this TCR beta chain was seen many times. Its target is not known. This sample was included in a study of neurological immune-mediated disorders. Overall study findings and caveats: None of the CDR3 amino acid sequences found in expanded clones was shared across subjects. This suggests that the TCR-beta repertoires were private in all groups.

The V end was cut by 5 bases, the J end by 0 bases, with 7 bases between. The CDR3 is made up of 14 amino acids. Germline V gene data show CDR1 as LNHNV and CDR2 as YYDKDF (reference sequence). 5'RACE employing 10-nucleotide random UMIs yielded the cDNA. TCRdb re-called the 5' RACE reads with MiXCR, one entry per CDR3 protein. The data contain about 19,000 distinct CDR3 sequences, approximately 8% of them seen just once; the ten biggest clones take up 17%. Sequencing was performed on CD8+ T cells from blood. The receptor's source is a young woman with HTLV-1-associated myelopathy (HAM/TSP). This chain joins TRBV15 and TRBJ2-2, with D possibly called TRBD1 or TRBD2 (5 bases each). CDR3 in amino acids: CATSGGTNTGELFF. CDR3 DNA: TGTGCCACCAGCGGGGGAACGAACACCGGGGAGCTGTTTTTT.